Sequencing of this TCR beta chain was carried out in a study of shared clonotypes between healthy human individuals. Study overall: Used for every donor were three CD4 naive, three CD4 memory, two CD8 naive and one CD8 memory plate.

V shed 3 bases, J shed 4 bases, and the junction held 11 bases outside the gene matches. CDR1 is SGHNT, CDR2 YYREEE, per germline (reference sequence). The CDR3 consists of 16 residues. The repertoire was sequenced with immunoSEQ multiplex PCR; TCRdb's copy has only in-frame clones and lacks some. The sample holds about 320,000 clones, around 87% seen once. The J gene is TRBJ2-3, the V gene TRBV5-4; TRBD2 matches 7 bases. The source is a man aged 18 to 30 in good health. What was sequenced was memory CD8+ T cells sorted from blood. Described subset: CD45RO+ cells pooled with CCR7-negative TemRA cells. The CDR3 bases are TGTGCCAGCAGCTCCAGAGGGGAGGGCCGGGCAGATACGCAGTATTTT. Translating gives CASSSRGEGRADTQYF.